This T cell receptor (beta chain) comes out of a study of OX40 agonist ivuxolimab in advanced cancers. Notes on the study in general: Nonresponders, in some cases, also had low normalized T-cell clonal expansion.

V shed 6 bases and J shed 5 bases, with 38 bases lying between them. CDR3 size: 22 residues. The germline V gene has CDR1 MDHEN and CDR2 SYDVKM. A remark on this clone: Its specificity is unknown.

Using immunoSEQ multiplex PCR, the repertoire was profiled, and TCRdb retains in-frame clones only, with some absent. This table has about 68,000 clones, roughly 83% appearing once. The sampling schedule covered blood at baseline, cycle 4 day 1, and cycle 7 day 1. This TCR was recovered from an adult with an advanced solid tumor such as melanoma, head and neck, liver or kidney cancer. The starting material was CD4+ or CD8+ T cells sorted from blood, obtained in a trial of the OX40 agonist ivuxolimab. This rearrangement joins TRBV28 to TRBJ1-5; D perhaps matches TRBD1 (5 bases). CDR3 amino acids: CASSDLNLPAGVIRFTDQPQHF. The CDR3 DNA sequence: TGTGCCAGCAGCGACCTCAATTTACCCGCGGGGGTTATCCGTTTCACGGATCAGCCCCAGCATTTT.